The entry that follows covers one T cell receptor (beta chain) sequence. What it recognizes is unknown. Germline-derived CDR1 and CDR2 are SGHTA and FQGNSA. The CDR3 runs 12 residues. Deletions cut 6 bases from V and 4 bases from J, with 8 bases between. This specimen comes from a study of OX40 agonist ivuxolimab in advanced cancers. Study as a whole: Ivuxolimab, an agonist antibody against OX40 (CD134), was given to patients. Patients were 82.7% male with ages roughly 20 to 90, mean 60.

Clones were read by immunoSEQ multiplex PCR, and TCRdb kept only the in-frame ones, dropping some. The sample yields 70,000 to 90,000 clones, over 70% seen once. Study-level results: Undetermined was the antigen specificity of the expanded peripheral T cells. More expanded clones were found, on average, in CD8+ than in CD4+ T cells.

The receptor was derived from an adult with an advanced solid tumor such as melanoma, head and neck, liver or kidney cancer. The V and J genes are TRBV7-2 and TRBJ2-3; D is uncertain. The specimen was CD4+ or CD8+ T cells sorted from blood, collected in a trial of the OX40 agonist ivuxolimab. DNA of the CDR3: TGTGCCAGCAGAATACAGTCAGATACGCAGTATTTT. This codes for CASRIQSDTQYF.